This T cell receptor beta chain was captured in a study of T cells in tumors after PD-1 blockade. Template: tumor biopsy or peripheral blood genomic DNA, roughly 600-6,004 ng per sample. Profiling relied on immunoSEQ multiplex PCR, and the TCRdb table lists in-frame clones only, not all of them. The data hold some 1,600 clones, with 60% to 70% observed a single time. Per the germline V gene, CDR1 is MDHEN and CDR2 is SYDVKM. This CDR3 has 14 residues. Deletions cut 5 bases from V and 6 bases from J, with 17 bases between. The sequence was obtained from a human donor with cutaneous squamous cell carcinoma. Sequencing was performed on tumor tissue, taken before anti-PD-1 treatment. The chain uses TRBV28 and TRBJ2-7, with D hard to call. For the CDR3, the DNA is TGTGCCAGCAGTCCCCGTCGGGTTGGTGGCGAGCAGTACTTC. Protein product: CASSPRRVGGEQYF.